This TCR beta chain appears in the sequencing data of a study of blood T cell repertoires in COVID-19. Looking at the study overall: Whether acute or convalescent, the COVID-19 samples came from the United States, Italy and Spain. Nucleic acid was either cDNA or gDNA, and it came from T cells, B-cell-depleted T cells, or PBMCs.

Original data processing: Reference gene primer amplification gave estimated nucleated cell counts. Sequenced by immunoSEQ multiplex PCR; TCRdb stores in-frame clones only, minus some. From that table come the V and J calls and clone size; the DNA was used to work out D and trimming. The table shows 150,000 to 200,000 clones, with about 91% occurring only once. This CDR3 is 13 amino acids long. CDR1 SGDLS and CDR2 YYNGEE come from the germline V gene. Trimming shortened V by 0 bases and J by 13 bases, and 14 bases separated the two germline ends. The sample consisted of peripheral blood. The sequence was collected from a woman aged 45-59 years with acute or convalescent COVID-19. This chain uses TRBV9 with TRBJ2-1; D is ambiguous. The CDR3 loop is CASSVESHNSQFF. CDR3 DNA: TGTGCCAGCAGCGTAGAAAGCCATAACAGTCAGTTCTTC.